The 3 T cell receptor beta chains presented below share a single source sample, sequenced in a study of blood T cell repertoires in COVID-19. The repertoire was sequenced with immunoSEQ multiplex PCR; TCRdb's copy has only in-frame clones and lacks some. Among 110,000 to 150,000 clones listed, 70% to 80% were seen once. The sample comprised peripheral blood. The receptors were sampled from a woman aged 65 to 85 with COVID-19, enrolled during active disease.

This clone showed up just once. The chain is built from TRBV6-2 or TRBV6-3 and TRBJ1-5, with TRBD1 identical over 9 bases. CDR1 is MNHEY and CDR2 is SVGEGT in the germline V gene. This CDR3 has 15 amino acids. Losses at the gene ends were 4 bases for V and 3 bases for J; bases not matched to a gene: 4. In nucleotides, the CDR3 is TGTGCCAGCAGTTTGGGACAGGGCCCCAATCAGCCCCAGCATTTT. The encoded protein is CASSLGQGPNQPQHF.

This clone has a handful of counts. V and J are TRBV6-5 and TRBJ1-1, with 7 bases lining up with TRBD1. CDR1 MNHEY and CDR2 SVGAGI come from the germline V gene. The CDR3 length is 14 residues. Germline trimming cut 6 bases from V and 7 bases from J; bases unmatched to any gene: 11. CDR3 DNA: TGTGCCAGCAGCCACACAGGGGCCCCGGTTGAAGCTTTCTTT. This gives the protein CASSHTGAPVEAFF.

This clone occurred once. The chain combines TRBV10-2 with TRBJ1-5; 7 bases map to TRBD1. The trim removed 0 bases at V and 6 bases at J, leaving 5 bases unmatched. The CDR3 has 15 amino acids. The germline V gene encodes CDR1 WSHSY and CDR2 SAAADI. The CDR3 region has the DNA TGCGCCAGCAGTGAGTCGACAGGGCTCAGTCAGCCCCAGCATTTT. Its protein is CASSESTGLSQPQHF.